Listed here is a single TCR beta chain. TCR beta VDJ combinations and CDR3 sequences were profiled from genomic DNA. MiXCR, applied by TCRdb to the reads, yields one record per CDR3 protein. This repertoire shows under 200,000 distinct CDR3 sequences, approximately 48% found once; its top ten account for 1.8%. Patients selected for sequencing had displayed CD8+CD57+ cell expansion by flow cytometry. The diagnosis in all patients was severe acquired aplastic anemia. Blood was sampled before the patients had received any therapy. The sample comes from a study of CD8+CD57+ T cells in acquired aplastic anemia. About the research overall: On average, sorted CD4+ and CD8+ cells gave 3.2 ug of DNA.

The germline V gene encodes CDR1 SEHNR and CDR2 FQNEAQ (reference sequence). Trimming left V 6 bases short and J 1 base short, with 9 bases between. The CDR3 has 14 residues. The chain has TRBV7-9 and TRBJ2-2; D is unresolved. This TCR derives from a human donor with aplastic anemia. Material: sorted CD4+, CD8+, or CD8+CD57+ T cells (not recorded which) from PBMCs. CDR3 nucleotides: TGTGCCAGCAGGTCCTGGGGGAACACCGGGGAGCTGTTTTTT. Encoded protein: CASRSWGNTGELFF.